This T cell receptor beta chain was profiled in a study of shared clonotypes between healthy human individuals. Germline V gene data show CDR1 as SGHAT and CDR2 as FQNNGV. There are 15 residues in the CDR3. V lost 3 bases to trimming and J lost 2 bases, with 14 bases between them. Repertoires were generated with immunoSEQ multiplex PCR, while TCRdb's copy carries only in-frame clones and drops some. This sample has just over 2,000,000 clones; around 95% occur once, and the top ten carry approximately 0.13%. The source material was naive CD4+ T cells sorted from blood. Noted subset: CD45RA+ positively selected. This chain joins TRBV11-2 and TRBJ2-7, with D perhaps assigned TRBD1 or TRBD2 (6 bases each). This TCR derives from a man between 18 and 29 years old in good health. The DNA of the CDR3 is TGTGCCAGCAGCTTGACCACGGGGGCGACCTACGAGCAGTACTTC. Its translation: CASSLTTGATYEQYF.